Following are 20 T cell receptor beta chains from one sample sequenced in a study of shared clonotypes between healthy human individuals. In the naive CD8 group, cells lacked CD45RO and were positively selected for CCR7, so terminally differentiated effector memory CD45RA+ cells were left out. The repertoire was sequenced with immunoSEQ multiplex PCR; TCRdb's copy has only in-frame clones and lacks some. The sample yields approximately 2,200,000 clones, about 93% seen once. Sequencing used naive CD8+ T cells from PBMCs. Source of these receptors: a man younger than 35 in good health. Some clones in this sample may be carry-over from other donors' samples.

The chain is built from TRBV27 and TRBJ2-5; the match to TRBD1 covers 8 bases. Germline lookup yields CDR1 MNHEY and CDR2 SMNVEV (reference sequence). The CDR3 is 14 residues long. V dropped 3 bases and J dropped 3; count of bases not matched to a gene: 3. The CDR3 protein is CASSFRDRKETQYF. The DNA of the CDR3 is TGTGCCAGCAGTTTCCGGGACAGGAAAGAGACCCAGTACTTC.

This chain uses TRBV6-5 with TRBJ2-7; tentative D call: TRBD2 (6 bases). CDR1 MNHEY and CDR2 SVGAGI come from the germline V gene. Trimming pared 6 bases from V and 2 bases from J, leaving 11 bases between. CDR3 length: 13 residues. CDR3 DNA: TGTGCCAGCAGCCCGGGAGCAACCTACGAGCAGTACTTC. Translating it yields CASSPGATYEQYF.

This clone was found once. This sample also contains other DNA sequences that code for the same CDR3. The chain combines TRBV27 with TRBJ1-5; D unresolved. There are 13 residues in the CDR3. Trimming left V 1 base short and J 5 bases short, with 6 bases between. The germline CDR1 and CDR2 sequences are MNHEY and SMNVEV (reference sequence). The CDR3 DNA reads as TGTGCCAGCAGTTTATGGGTTGATCAGCCCCAGCATTTT. This sequence encodes CASSLWVDQPQHF.

This clone was detected only once. The rearrangement uses TRBV4-3 and TRBJ2-7; D unclear. Trimming removed 0 bases from V and 4 bases from J, with 16 bases in between. The CDR3 contains 16 residues. The germline gives CDR1 LGHNA, CDR2 YSLEER. CDR3 amino acids: CASSQEDGPPFYEQYF. The CDR3 nucleotides are TGCGCCAGCAGCCAAGAGGATGGACCCCCCTTTTACGAGCAGTACTTC.

V gene TRBV5-6 combines with J gene TRBJ1-1, with a tentative D call TRBD1 (5 bases). CDR1 and CDR2 from the germline V gene are SGHDT and YYEEEE. The CDR3 totals 12 residues. V was cut by 4 bases and J by 4 bases, with 8 bases left in between. The CDR3: CASSRGATEAFF. Here the CDR3 DNA reads TGTGCCAGCAGCCGAGGGGCCACTGAAGCTTTCTTT.

This rearrangement joins TRBV15 to TRBJ2-3; tentative D call: TRBD2 (6 bases). V dropped 0 bases and J dropped 5 bases, with 15 bases sitting between them. The CDR3 extends over 16 amino acids. Germline CDR1 reads LNHNV; CDR2 reads YYDKDF (reference sequence). The chain's CDR3 is CATSRDLGLSGDTQYF. The DNA of the CDR3 is TGTGCCACCAGCAGAGACCTGGGACTGAGCGGAGATACGCAGTATTTT.

The genes are TRBV29-1 and TRBJ2-5, with TRBD2 matching over 10 bases. The J call may be wrong; the DNA end is better matched by TRBJ2-7. This CDR3 contains 13 residues. Germline CDR1 and CDR2: SQVTM and ANQGSEA. DNA of the CDR3: TGCAGCGTTTCCGGGACTAGCGTCTACGAGCAGTACTTC. It codes for CSVSGTSVYEQYF.

CDR3 amino acids: CSVEYGGRFGYTF. As DNA, the CDR3 is TGCAGCGTTGAATACGGGGGAAGGTTCGGCTACACCTTC. The rearrangement joins TRBV29-1 to TRBJ1-2; D is possibly TRBD1 (5 bases). Between the trimmed V and J ends, which lost 2 bases and 8 bases, there was a span of 15 bases. The germline gives CDR1 SQVTM, CDR2 ANQGSEA. The CDR3 totals 13 residues.

The gene calls are TRBV4-2 and TRBJ2-3; TRBD1 matches 8 bases. This CDR3 region has 18 residues. V trimming: 0 bases; J trimming: 3 bases; junction bases outside the gene matches: 11. Germline CDR1 reads LGHNA; CDR2 reads YNFKEQ. The CDR3, as DNA: TGTGCCAGCAGCCAAGAGAGTTGGGACAGGACGGTGACAGATACGCAGTATTTT. It specifies CASSQESWDRTVTDTQYF.

This chain's CDR3 is CASRPTGGAGTEAFF. For the CDR3, the DNA is TGTGCCAGCAGACCGACAGGGGGGGCAGGGACTGAAGCTTTCTTT. The V and J genes are TRBV9 and TRBJ1-1; 9 nucleotides align to TRBD1. This CDR3 has 15 residues. CDR1 is SGDLS and CDR2 is YYNGEE in the germline V gene. The junction had 10 bases not matched to a gene; V was cut back by 5 bases and J by 5 bases.

V gene TRBV29-1 combines with J gene TRBJ2-1; 7 bases are shared with TRBD1. CDR1 is SQVTM, CDR2 ANQGSEA, per germline. The CDR3 is 14 amino acids. The trim removed 1 base at V and 2 bases at J, leaving 2 bases unmatched. CDR3 in DNA: TGCAGCGTTGAAGGACAGGGCACCTACAATGAGCAGTTCTTC. Translating gives CSVEGQGTYNEQFF.

The chain recombines TRBV15 with TRBJ2-5; D is ambiguous. V was pared by 0 bases and J by 2 bases, with 4 bases between. Per germline, CDR1 LNHNV and CDR2 YYDKDF (reference sequence). The CDR3 consists of 13 residues. This CDR3 reads CATSRDRQETQYF. CDR3 nucleotides: TGTGCCACCAGCAGAGATAGGCAAGAGACCCAGTACTTC.

The rearrangement links TRBV6-5 to TRBJ2-7; possible D gene TRBD2, 5 bases. The CDR3 runs to 16 residues. The germline V gene has CDR1 MNHEY and CDR2 SVGAGI. V lost 0 bases and J lost 2, with 14 bases in between. The CDR3: CASSYSKGARTYEQYF. Written as DNA, the CDR3 is TGTGCCAGCAGTTACTCGAAGGGAGCTAGAACCTACGAGCAGTACTTC.

In DNA form, the CDR3 reads TGTGCCATAGGTGAACCACAGGGGGTGGCAGATACGCAGTATTTT. This encodes CAIGEPQGVADTQYF. The chain is built from TRBV10-3 and TRBJ2-3; TRBD1 matches at 8 bases. Trimming cost V 9 bases and J 4 bases; bases outside gene matches: 12. This CDR3 comprises 15 residues. Germline V gene sequence: CDR1 ENHRY, CDR2 SYGVKD.

This chain uses TRBV7-9 with TRBJ2-5; no clear D gene. V dropped 0 bases and J dropped 0 bases, with 11 bases sitting between them. Germline-derived CDR1 and CDR2 are SEHNR and FQNEAQ (reference sequence). CDR3 length: 16 amino acids. The CDR3 DNA reads TGTGCCAGCAGCTTAGCGGAGAGACGGCACCAAGAGACCCAGTACTTC. Amino acids: CASSLAERRHQETQYF.

A few counts support this clone. This specimen includes other DNA sequences encoding the same CDR3. This chain joins TRBV27 and TRBJ2-1; 11 bases agree with TRBD2. The CDR3 covers 15 residues. Germline V lookup: CDR1 MNHEY, CDR2 SMNVEV (reference sequence). Trimming cost V 9 bases and J 4 bases; bases outside gene matches: 8. The CDR3 spells CASRIGTSGYNEQFF. The DNA for the CDR3 is TGTGCCAGTAGAATCGGGACTAGCGGATACAATGAGCAGTTCTTC.

The chain combines TRBV27 with TRBJ1-1, with D maybe TRBD1 (5 bases). Germline values: CDR1 MNHEY, CDR2 SMNVEV (reference sequence). This CDR3 has 15 residues. V was clipped by 3 bases and J by 6 bases, with 17 bases between them. The CDR3 reads CASSLRQGRGAEAFF. CDR3 DNA sequence: TGTGCCAGCAGTTTGAGGCAGGGAAGGGGCGCTGAAGCTTTCTTT.

This chain uses TRBV27 with TRBJ2-7; 7 bases line up with TRBD1. Germline V gene lookup returns CDR1 MNHEY and CDR2 SMNVEV (reference sequence). Trimming cost V 6 bases and J 5 bases; bases outside gene matches: 16. The CDR3 has 16 amino acids. The CDR3 spells CASSTTGEHVWNEQYF. Here the CDR3 DNA reads TGTGCCAGCAGCACTACAGGGGAGCATGTGTGGAACGAGCAGTACTTC.

The chain couples TRBV7-9 to TRBJ2-7; D is possibly TRBD1 or TRBD2 (6 bases each). This CDR3 is built from 14 residues. V shed 4 bases and J shed 0 bases, with 10 bases lying between them. Germline assignment: CDR1 SEHNR and CDR2 FQNEAQ (reference sequence). The CDR3 sequence is CASSSRGASYEQYF. For the CDR3, the DNA is TGTGCCAGCAGCTCTAGGGGGGCCTCCTACGAGCAGTACTTC.

The V call is TRBV25-1, the J call TRBJ2-5; 10 positions match TRBD1. CDR1 is MGHDK, CDR2 SYGVNS, per germline. The ends lost 7 bases at V and 5 bases at J; junction bases unmatched: 13. This CDR3 region has 16 residues. The CDR3 here is CASTDWGQGIRETQYF. The CDR3 coding sequence is TGTGCCAGCACCGATTGGGGACAGGGGATTCGGGAGACCCAGTACTTC.